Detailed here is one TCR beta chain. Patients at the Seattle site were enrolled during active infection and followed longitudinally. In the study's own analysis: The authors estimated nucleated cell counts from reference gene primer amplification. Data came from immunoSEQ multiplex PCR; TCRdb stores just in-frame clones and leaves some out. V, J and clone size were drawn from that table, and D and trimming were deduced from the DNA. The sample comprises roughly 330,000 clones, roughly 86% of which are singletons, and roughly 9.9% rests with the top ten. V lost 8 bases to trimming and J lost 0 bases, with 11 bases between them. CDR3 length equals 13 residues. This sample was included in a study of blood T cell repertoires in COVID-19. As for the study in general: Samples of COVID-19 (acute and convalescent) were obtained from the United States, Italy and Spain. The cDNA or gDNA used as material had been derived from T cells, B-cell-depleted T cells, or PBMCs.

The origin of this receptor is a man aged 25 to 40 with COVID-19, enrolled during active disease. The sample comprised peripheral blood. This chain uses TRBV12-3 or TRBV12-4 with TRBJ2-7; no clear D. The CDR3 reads CASAEQSSYEQYF. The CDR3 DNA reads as TGTGCCAGCGCCGAACAGAGCTCCTACGAGCAGTACTTC.